This section outlines one T cell receptor beta chain sequence together with its context. This entry comes from a study of cytomegalovirus exposure and HLA in healthy donors. PCR employed 60 Vbeta and 13 Jbeta primers. Profiling relied on immunoSEQ multiplex PCR, and the TCRdb table lists in-frame clones only, not all of them. The repertoire holds about 190,000 clones, over 70% seen once, with 2.5% to 3.5% in the top ten. Trimming pared 6 bases from V and 8 bases from J, leaving 22 bases between. The V gene's germline CDR1 is MDHEN and CDR2 SYDVKM. CDR3 size: 15 residues. The sample was PBMCs. This chain joins TRBV28 and TRBJ1-2, with a weak D call TRBD1 (6 bases). The clonotype comes from a woman aged 30 to 39 in good health and CMV-seropositive. The CDR3 loop is CASSTGSTEGRGYTF. As DNA, the CDR3 is TGTGCCAGCAGCACAGGGTCTACCGAGGGACGGGGCTACACCTTC.